The rows below give T cell receptor beta chains drawn from one sample of a study of early T cells in non-severe SARS-CoV-2 infection. TCRdb redid the calling of the 5' RACE reads with MiXCR, one entry per CDR3 protein. Among roughly 69,000 distinct CDR3 sequences listed, 7% to 10% were seen once. Sequenced material: whole blood, taken at baseline. Every receptor here comes from an adult who was a healthcare worker with PCR-confirmed SARS-CoV-2 infection or an uninfected control (not recorded which). The conserved cysteine and the conserved F or W are not part of the CDR3 here. A D gene is named only where the DNA matches it firmly.

TRBV6-1,TRBJ2-1,TRBD2,ASSDLASGRGEQF
TRBV11-1,TRBJ2-3,-,ASSLGRSTDTQY
TRBV4-3,TRBJ1-2,-,ASSQDTASGQRGGYT
TRBV18,TRBJ1-1,TRBD1,ASSLNPGQGAETEAF
TRBV5-1,TRBJ2-7,TRBD1,ASSLVGQSYEQY
TRBV27,TRBJ2-7,-,ASSLLTGSGAYEQY
TRBV7-9,TRBJ2-1,TRBD2,ASSSSGGHGQF
TRBV4-3,TRBJ1-3,TRBD1,ASSPGTGAISGNTIY
TRBV11-2,TRBJ2-3,TRBD2,ASSPGLAGHTDTQY
TRBV12-3/TRBV12-4,TRBJ1-1,-,ASSYREEGEAF
TRBV27,TRBJ2-3,-,ASRELGRATDTQY
TRBV5-6,TRBJ1-6,TRBD1,ASSLATGGSYNSPLH
TRBV2,TRBJ2-1,TRBD2,ASGGGSSAPGEQF
TRBV2,TRBJ1-1,-,ASSRRSIQGTEAF
TRBV29-1,TRBJ2-4,-,SSRRVVKNIQY
TRBV27,TRBJ2-7,-,ASSPYPGRGSRYEQY
TRBV7-3,TRBJ1-3,-,ASSLYPMTAGSGNTIY
TRBV7-8,TRBJ2-3,-,ASSLGWSEDTQY
TRBV5-6,TRBJ1-1,-,ASSLVEVGRARTEAF
TRBV6-5,TRBJ2-1,TRBD2,ASRLAGLSSYNEQF
TRBV24-1,TRBJ2-1,-,ATSPTGGTSGDEQF
TRBV5-5,TRBJ2-1,TRBD1,ASRPGTGYYNEQF
TRBV29-1,TRBJ2-7,-,SVRRDFSYEQY
TRBV6-2/TRBV6-3,TRBJ2-2,-,AGRTANTGELF
TRBV7-6,TRBJ1-1,-,ASRSPNTEAF
TRBV7-9,TRBJ1-2,-,ASSLESNYGYT
TRBV6-2/TRBV6-3,TRBJ2-5,TRBD2,ASSYSGTSEETQY
TRBV20-1,TRBJ2-3,TRBD2,SARSGRAFTDTQY
TRBV15,TRBJ2-3,-,ATSRDRLGTDTQY
TRBV20-1,TRBJ2-1,-,SANGQIGQF
TRBV6-1,TRBJ1-5,-,ASSEWGDGQPQH
TRBV18,TRBJ2-3,TRBD2,ASSATGTSGRSADTQY
TRBV5-4,TRBJ1-2,-,ASSLDRASGYT
TRBV29-1,TRBJ2-5,-,SVEVVQETQY
TRBV20-1,TRBJ2-1,TRBD2,SASRTSSYNEQF
TRBV20-1,TRBJ2-2,-,SARVRGNTGELF
TRBV12-3/TRBV12-4,TRBJ2-7,-,ASSLGGSRNYEQY
TRBV6-2/TRBV6-3,TRBJ1-1,-,ASAWGPTEAF
TRBV6-6,TRBJ2-2,-,ASRSPSLNTGELF
TRBV20-1,TRBJ2-3,-,SAGSISTDTQY
TRBV29-1,TRBJ1-5,TRBD1,SVQTGSFDQPQH
TRBV2,TRBJ2-1,TRBD2,ASSGLAGGYNEQF
TRBV6-2/TRBV6-3,TRBJ1-1,-,ASSYRQDPNTEAF
TRBV18,TRBJ2-1,-,ASSDYHEQF
TRBV7-9,TRBJ2-1,-,ASSHNEQF
TRBV4-2,TRBJ2-3,TRBD2,ASSQPPETSGRISTDTQY
TRBV10-2,TRBJ2-1,-,ASSEILSYNEQF
TRBV20-1,TRBJ2-1,TRBD2,SARQLTPGLAGGRLWDEQF
TRBV6-1,TRBJ1-1,-,ASNPRMVRMNTEAF
TRBV3-1,TRBJ2-1,-,ASSQEISITYNEQF
TRBV20-1,TRBJ1-2,-,SAPDRGRNGYT
TRBV7-3,TRBJ1-1,-,ASSLGVATEAF
TRBV20-1,TRBJ2-7,TRBD1,SAPTGIGQY
TRBV7-6,TRBJ2-6,TRBD2,ASSLAAGGPPGANVLT